This TCR beta chain appears in the sequencing data of a study of cytomegalovirus exposure and HLA in healthy donors. The germline CDR1 and CDR2 sequences are SGHRS and YFSETQ. The CDR3 extends over 12 amino acids. The V gene lost 0 bases and the J gene lost 7 bases, with 5 bases spanning the gap. Researchers ran the PCR with 60 Vbeta and 13 Jbeta primers. Under the authors' procedure: An analysis performed later counted about 80 million unique TCR beta chains (roughly 11 million of them shared). Libraries were prepared by immunoSEQ multiplex PCR; TCRdb keeps only in-frame clonotypes and omits some of them. For V, J and clone size, that table is used; D and trimming come from the DNA. The repertoire includes over 150,000 clones, 74% of them detected once, and 2.1% sits in the top ten. Study results and caveats: Investigators reported over 150 TCR beta chains as tied to cytomegalovirus. Associated with HLA alleles at 0.05 false discovery rate in a later analysis were approximately 17,000 TCR beta sequences. In a later analysis, V- and J-gene trimming of beta chains associated with a DCLRE1C missense variant, replicated independently.

Remarks on this clone: The antigen is undetermined.

The source is a man aged 25-45 years in good health and CMV-seronegative. The chain combines TRBV5-1 with TRBJ2-1; no firm D call. Sequencing was carried out using PBMCs. The CDR3 DNA reads as TGCGCCAGCAGCTTGGTAGTTAATGAGCAGTTCTTC. Translation gives CASSLVVNEQFF. Filled out from reference TRBV5-1 and TRBJ2-1, the complete variable domain reads KAGVTQTPRYLIKTRGQQVTLSCSPISGHRSVSWYQQTPGQGLQFLFEYFSETQRNKGNFPGRFSGRQFSNSRSEMNVSTLELGDSALYLCASSLVVNEQFFGPGTRLTVL.